The 18 T cell receptor beta chains listed next were all sequenced from one sample in a study of CD8 T cells in ankylosing spondylitis. The study's findings and limits: The study identified a TCR beta motif of roughly eight highly homologous variants that appeared characteristic of ankylosing spondylitis blood.

Which antigens these TCRs recognize remains unknown. TCRdb reprocessed the 5' RACE reads with MiXCR, giving one entry per CDR3 protein. The data contain 400,000 to 450,000 distinct CDR3 sequences, over 15% of them singletons. The specimen sequenced was blood, either unsorted or a sorted T cell fraction (not recorded which). The receptor set was obtained from a male donor with ankylosing spondylitis.

The V gene is TRBV5-6, the J gene TRBJ2-3; 11 bases map to TRBD2. Germline values: CDR1 SGHDT, CDR2 YYEEEE. V lost 4 bases, J lost 11 bases, and 3 bases stayed unmatched. The length of the CDR3 is 12 residues. The DNA for the CDR3 is TGTGCCAGCAGCCCGACTAGCGGGATGCAGTATTTT. This gives the protein CASSPTSGMQYF.

V gene TRBV6-5 combines with J gene TRBJ2-1; tentatively, D is TRBD1 or TRBD2 (6 bases each). This CDR3 comprises 16 residues. Trimming removed 4 bases at V and 1 base at J, with 14 bases between. Germline loops: CDR1 MNHEY, CDR2 SVGAGI. CDR3 bases: TGTGCCAGCAGTTCCCCTGTAGGGGGGTCCTACAATGAGCAGTTCTTC. This gives the protein CASSSPVGGSYNEQFF.

The chain has TRBV20-1 and TRBJ1-1; TRBD1 matches at 12 bases. The CDR3 consists of 15 residues. From germline, CDR1 is DFQATT and CDR2 SNEGSKA (reference sequence). J lost 5 bases, V lost 2 bases, and 6 bases had no gene match. This chain's CDR3 is CSARRDRGQGTEAFF. The CDR3 DNA reads as TGCAGTGCTAGACGGGACAGGGGGCAGGGGACTGAAGCTTTCTTT.

This clonotype was seen a few times. This chain links TRBV9 with TRBJ1-1, with D perhaps matching TRBD1 (6 bases). The V gene lost 2 bases and the J gene lost 5 bases, with 13 bases spanning the gap. Germline CDR1 and CDR2: SGDLS and YYNGEE. CDR3 length: 14 residues. This chain's CDR3 is CASSVGRGVTEAFF. The CDR3, as DNA: TGTGCCAGCAGCGTCGGCAGGGGAGTAACTGAAGCTTTCTTT.

This clonotype was seen many times. The chain has TRBV5-4 and TRBJ2-2; D is ambiguous. V was trimmed by 2 bases and J by 7 bases, leaving 6 bases between them. There are 12 residues in the CDR3. Germline loops: CDR1 SGHNT, CDR2 YYREEE (reference sequence). In DNA, the CDR3 is TGTGCCAGCAGCTTAGTAGGCGGGGAGCTGTTTTTT. Its protein is CASSLVGGELFF.

This clonotype was counted a single time. The gene calls are TRBV11-1 and TRBJ1-1; TRBD1 might be the D (6 bases). The CDR3 consists of 15 residues. V was shortened by 5 bases and J by 5 bases, with 18 bases between the two germline ends. Germline V lookup: CDR1 SGHAT, CDR2 FQDESV (reference sequence). The CDR3 nucleotides read TGTGCCAGCAGCCCAGGGGCCGGTCCGAGTACTGAAGCTTTCTTT. This gives the protein CASSPGAGPSTEAFF.

The V gene is TRBV3-1, the J gene TRBJ2-7, with a tentative D call TRBD1 (5 bases). The V and J ends lost 2 bases and 4 bases respectively, with 15 bases between them. The length of the CDR3 is 15 residues. The germline V gene encodes CDR1 LGHDT and CDR2 YNNKEL (reference sequence). The CDR3 DNA follows: TGTGCCAGCAGCCAAAGTGACAGAGTACAATACGAGCAGTACTTC. Its translation: CASSQSDRVQYEQYF.

This chain joins TRBV10-1 and TRBJ2-1; D not certain. From germline, CDR1 is WNHNN and CDR2 SYGVQD (reference sequence). This CDR3 spans 15 amino acids. With 4 bases removed from V and 8 bases from J, the gap between germline ends came to 18 bases. The CDR3 sequence: CASSGGDLAPYEQFF. The CDR3 coding sequence is TGCGCCAGCAGTGGTGGTGACCTTGCACCTTATGAGCAGTTCTTC.

The rearrangement joins TRBV2 to TRBJ2-1, with 9 bases lining up with TRBD2. Germline CDR1 SNHLY, CDR2 FYNNEI. This CDR3 comprises 14 residues. The V segment lost 5 bases and the J segment 4 bases; nucleotides outside the gene matches: 3. CDR3 coding DNA: TGTGCCAGCAGTCTAGCGGGGAATTACAATGAGCAGTTCTTC. This gives the protein CASSLAGNYNEQFF.

Only a few counts were recorded for this clonotype. The chain joins TRBV7-3 to TRBJ2-2; 13 nucleotides line up with TRBD2. Trimming took 5 bases from V and 8 from J; bases not matched to a gene: 8. The V gene's germline CDR1 is SGHTA and CDR2 FQGTGA. This CDR3 contains 16 residues. CDR3: CASSPRTSGGGGELFF. CDR3 bases: TGTGCCAGCAGCCCCCGGACTAGCGGGGGCGGGGGGGAGCTGTTTTTT.

This clonotype showed up many times. The chain combines TRBV12-3 or TRBV12-4 with TRBJ2-5, with 7 bases lining up with TRBD2. The junction had 10 bases not matched to a gene; V was cut back by 7 bases and J by 5 bases. The CDR3 totals 14 residues. CDR3 sequence (DNA): TGTGCCAGCACCCTGGGAGGGGAAGGGGAGACCCAGTACTTC. It yields the protein CASTLGGEGETQYF.

The chain has TRBV6-1 and TRBJ1-1; perhaps TRBD1 as D (6 bases). CDR1 and CDR2 (germline): MNHNS, SASEGT. The V end was cut by 7 bases, the J end by 5 bases, with 20 bases between. This CDR3 has 15 residues. The chain's CDR3 is CASTPGGGGGTEAFF. CDR3 DNA: TGTGCCAGCACCCCGGGGGGAGGGGGTGGGACTGAAGCTTTCTTT.

The chain recombines TRBV30 with TRBJ1-5; a possible D gene is TRBD1 (5 bases). V was trimmed by 3 bases and J by 0 bases, leaving 15 bases between them. This CDR3 contains 16 residues. CDR1 and CDR2 (germline): GTSNPN, SVGIG (reference sequence). DNA for the CDR3: TGTGCCTGGAGGGGCGGCGCGACAGATAGCAATCAGCCCCAGCATTTT. Residues: CAWRGGATDSNQPQHF.

This clonotype was seen a few times. For the CDR3, the DNA is TGTGCCAGCAGCTTAGCGCGGTCCGAAGAAACAACTAATGAAAAACTGTTTTTT. Residues: CASSLARSEETTNEKLFF. The genes are TRBV7-6 and TRBJ1-4; D uncertain. Looked up from germline, CDR1 is SGHVS and CDR2 is FNYEAQ. The CDR3 consists of 18 residues. V was shortened by 0 bases and J by 0 bases, with 14 bases between the two germline ends.

This clonotype was picked up a small number of times. This sequence joins TRBV5-6 and TRBJ2-3; D may be TRBD2 (5 bases). The V end lost 1 base, the J end lost 4 bases, and 16 bases lay between the germline ends. The CDR3 covers 16 residues. Germline V gene data show CDR1 as SGHDT and CDR2 as YYEEEE. CDR3 protein: CASSLFLGGTADTQYF. CDR3 nucleotide sequence: TGTGCCAGCAGCTTGTTCCTAGGAGGAACGGCAGATACGCAGTATTTT. The full variable domain, rest sourced from reference TRBV5-6 and TRBJ2-3, is DAGVTQSPTHLIKTRGQQVTLRCSPKSGHDTVSWYQQALGQGPQFIFQYYEEEERQRGNFPDRFSGHQFPNYSSELNVNALLLGDSALYLCASSLFLGGTADTQYFGPGTRLTVL.

This clonotype appeared a few times. The V call is TRBV7-9, the J call TRBJ1-2, with 9 nucleotides matching TRBD1. J was trimmed by 8 bases and V by 1 base; bases with no gene match: 5. The CDR3 is 14 residues long. Germline values: CDR1 SEHNR, CDR2 FQNEAQ (reference sequence). CDR3 nucleotide sequence: TGTGCCAGCAGCTTAGTAGGACAGGGGAGCGGCTACACCTTC. Amino acid sequence: CASSLVGQGSGYTF.

V and J are TRBV7-8 and TRBJ2-7, with TRBD1 matching over 10 bases. The CDR3 is made up of 15 amino acids. Germline values: CDR1 SGHVS, CDR2 FQNEAQ. Trimming cost V 5 bases and J 1 base; bases outside gene matches: 5. The CDR3 here is CASSHGQGESYEQYF. As DNA, the CDR3 is TGTGCCAGCAGCCACGGACAGGGGGAATCCTACGAGCAGTACTTC.

This chain links TRBV20-1 with TRBJ1-6; D ambiguous. There are 15 residues in the CDR3. The germline V and J ends were trimmed by 3 bases and 0 bases, with 9 bases remaining between them. Per germline, CDR1 DFQATT and CDR2 SNEGSKA (reference sequence). CDR3 protein: CSARAASSYNSPLHF. DNA for the CDR3: TGCAGTGCTAGGGCGGCGAGCTCCTATAATTCACCCCTCCACTTT.